The clone carrying this T cell receptor beta chain came up many times. Its matching antigen is unknown. This specimen comes from a study of CD8 T cells in ankylosing spondylitis. Findings and limits, study-wide: Researchers report that disease-linked clones proved CD8+ and relatively rare in peripheral blood. Both synovial fluid and blood in reactive arthritis had previously been reported to carry some motif variants. In ankylosing spondylitis blood, a motif of roughly 8 highly homologous TCR beta variants appeared characteristic.

This CDR3 comprises 15 residues. V lost 2 bases and J lost 1, with 12 bases in between. Looked up from germline, CDR1 is LGHDT and CDR2 is YNNKEL (reference sequence). Making use of molecular barcodes, quantitative 5'-RACE generated TCR beta libraries. From the 5' RACE reads, TCRdb called clonotypes with MiXCR, one entry per CDR3 protein. Among over 100,000 distinct CDR3 sequences listed, roughly 11% were seen once. Specimen: blood, either unsorted or a sorted T cell fraction (not recorded which). The TCR comes from a female donor with ankylosing spondylitis or in good health (not recorded which). This sequence joins TRBV3-1 and TRBJ2-7, with D possibly matching TRBD1 (6 bases). The CDR3 DNA sequence: TGTGCCAGCAGCCAATTGACAGGTCCTTCCTACGAGCAGTACTTC. Translation gives CASSQLTGPSYEQYF.